This paragraph reports one T cell receptor (beta chain). The entry originates in a study of blood T cell repertoires in COVID-19. Turning to the study itself: Collection of acute and convalescent COVID-19 samples took place in the United States, Italy and Spain. Nucleic acid was either cDNA or gDNA, and it came from T cells, B-cell-depleted T cells, or PBMCs.

Seattle cases were enrolled at active infection and followed longitudinally. TCRdb's table, derived via immunoSEQ multiplex PCR, lists solely in-frame clones and lacks some. The sample lists approximately 350,000 clones; less than 90% were seen once. Trimming took 3 bases from V and 7 from J, leaving 16 bases between them. Germline CDR1 is LNHDA and CDR2 is SQIVND (reference sequence). This CDR3 has 15 amino acids. Sequenced material: peripheral blood. The rearrangement uses TRBV19 and TRBJ2-1, with D possibly being TRBD2 (6 bases). This receptor was identified in a woman in her sixties with COVID-19, enrolled during active disease. CDR3 nucleotides: TGTGCCAGTAGTATCTGGGAGGCTTCTCGGAATGAGCAGTTCTTC. It yields the protein CASSIWEASRNEQFF.